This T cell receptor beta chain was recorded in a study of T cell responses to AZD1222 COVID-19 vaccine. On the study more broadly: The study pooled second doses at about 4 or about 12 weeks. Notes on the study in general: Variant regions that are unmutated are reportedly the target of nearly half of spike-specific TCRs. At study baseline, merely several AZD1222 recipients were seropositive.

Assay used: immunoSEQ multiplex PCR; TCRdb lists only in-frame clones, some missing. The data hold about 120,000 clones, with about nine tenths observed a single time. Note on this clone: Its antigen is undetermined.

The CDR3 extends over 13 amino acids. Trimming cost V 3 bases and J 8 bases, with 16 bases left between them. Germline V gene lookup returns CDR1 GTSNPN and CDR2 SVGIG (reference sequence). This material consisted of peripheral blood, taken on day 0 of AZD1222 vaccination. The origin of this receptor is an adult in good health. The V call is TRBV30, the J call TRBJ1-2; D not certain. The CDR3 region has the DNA TGTGCCTGGAGGCAGTGGCAGGCCTACGGCTACACCTTC. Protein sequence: CAWRQWQAYGYTF.